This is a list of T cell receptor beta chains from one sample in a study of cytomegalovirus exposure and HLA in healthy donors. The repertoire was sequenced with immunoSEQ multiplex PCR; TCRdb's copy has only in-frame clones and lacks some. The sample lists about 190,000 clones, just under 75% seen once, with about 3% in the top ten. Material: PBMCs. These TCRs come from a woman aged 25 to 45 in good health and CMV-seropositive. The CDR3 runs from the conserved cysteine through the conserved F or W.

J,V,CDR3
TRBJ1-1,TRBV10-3,CAISEPAGIEAFF
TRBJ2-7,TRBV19,CASRGQGRTYEQYF
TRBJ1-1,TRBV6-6,CASSYSRGYTEAFF
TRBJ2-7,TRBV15,CATSRLPGGGNEGEQYF
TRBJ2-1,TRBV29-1,CSVTGSTNEQFF
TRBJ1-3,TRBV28,CASYAGGSGNTIYF
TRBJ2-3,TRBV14,CASSRSSGSGEDTQYF
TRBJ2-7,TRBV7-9,CASSQDSPFPYEQYF
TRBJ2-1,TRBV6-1,CASSGGLARNEQFF
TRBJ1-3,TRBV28,CASSLVYPPAGNTIYF
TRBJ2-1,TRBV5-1,CASSRGLAGGPSSSHEQFF
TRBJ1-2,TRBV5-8,CASSFIRFGGNYGYTF
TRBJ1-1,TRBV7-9,CASSPFAGNTEAFF
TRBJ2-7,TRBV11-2,CASSFERGGSYEQYF
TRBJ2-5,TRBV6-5,CASSYKNRGYQETQYF
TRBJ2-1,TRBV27,CASILAGGLKNEQFF
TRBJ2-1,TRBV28,CASSLGQGWNNEQFF
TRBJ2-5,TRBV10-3,CAISESTRTGQETQYF
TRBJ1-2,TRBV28,CASSGQGYGYTF
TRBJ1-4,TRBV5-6,CASSPEGTANEKLFF
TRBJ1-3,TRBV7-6,CASSRDLGSGNTIYF
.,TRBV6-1,CASSEVPHGTVGEQYF
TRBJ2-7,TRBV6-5,CASSPQGLSSYEQYF
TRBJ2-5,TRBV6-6,CASSLGGAWETQYF
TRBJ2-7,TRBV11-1,CASSLLGSSYEQYF
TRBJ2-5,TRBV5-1,CASLRETQYF
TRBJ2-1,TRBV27,CASSLLGYNEQFF
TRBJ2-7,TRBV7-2,CASSSAGMRIYEQYF
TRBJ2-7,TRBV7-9,CASSASVYEQYF
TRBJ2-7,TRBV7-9,CASSTRLAGVYEQYF
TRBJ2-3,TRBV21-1,CASSKFGQGASPDTQYF
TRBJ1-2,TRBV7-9,CSSSPRTGRDYGYTF
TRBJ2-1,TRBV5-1,CASRDRLAGNNEQFF
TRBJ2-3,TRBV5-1,CASSPGQGNLDTQYF
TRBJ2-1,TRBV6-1,CASSARSGRSNEQFF
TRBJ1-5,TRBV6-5,CASSWDRDGNQPQHF
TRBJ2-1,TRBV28,CASSFSGNHNEQFF
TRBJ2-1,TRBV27,CASSQASGPSYNEQFF
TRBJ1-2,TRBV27,CASSLLGGGRDYGYTF
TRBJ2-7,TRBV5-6,CASSLDPSGSIYEQYF
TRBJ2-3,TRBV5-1,CASRLAGPDTQYF
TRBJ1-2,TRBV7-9,CSSSLAAGQDYGYTF
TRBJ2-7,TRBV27,CASSFGQYYEQYF
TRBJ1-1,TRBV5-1,CASSLDRDTEAFF
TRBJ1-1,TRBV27,CASTLGGEAFF
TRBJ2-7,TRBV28,CASSFGQGAREQYF
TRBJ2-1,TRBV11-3,CASSLEGGTSGRAGEQFF
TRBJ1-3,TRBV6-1,CASSEAGGWGNTIYF
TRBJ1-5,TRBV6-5,CASSSDPEVGTQHF
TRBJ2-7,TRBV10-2,CASSESGGRGEQYF
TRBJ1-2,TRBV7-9,CASSLRGGDSRYGYTF
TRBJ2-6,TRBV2,CASSYSYSGANVLTF
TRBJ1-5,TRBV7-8,CASSLGGYGGNQPQHF
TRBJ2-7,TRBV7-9,CASSFPSSYEQYF
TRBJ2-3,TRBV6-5,CASREGGADTQYF
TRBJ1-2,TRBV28,CATTGGTGYTF
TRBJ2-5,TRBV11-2,CASSLGTGETQYF
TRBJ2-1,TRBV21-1,CASSKAGGPMDEQFF